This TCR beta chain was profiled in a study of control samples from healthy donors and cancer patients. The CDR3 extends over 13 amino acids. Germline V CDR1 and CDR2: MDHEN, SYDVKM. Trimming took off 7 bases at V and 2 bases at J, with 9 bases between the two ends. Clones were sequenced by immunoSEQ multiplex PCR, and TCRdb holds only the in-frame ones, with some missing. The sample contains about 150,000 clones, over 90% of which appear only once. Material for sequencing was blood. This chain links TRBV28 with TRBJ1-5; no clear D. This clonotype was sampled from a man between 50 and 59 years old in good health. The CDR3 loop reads CASTTHGNQPQHF. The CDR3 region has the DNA TGTGCCAGCACCACTCATGGCAATCAGCCCCAGCATTTT.